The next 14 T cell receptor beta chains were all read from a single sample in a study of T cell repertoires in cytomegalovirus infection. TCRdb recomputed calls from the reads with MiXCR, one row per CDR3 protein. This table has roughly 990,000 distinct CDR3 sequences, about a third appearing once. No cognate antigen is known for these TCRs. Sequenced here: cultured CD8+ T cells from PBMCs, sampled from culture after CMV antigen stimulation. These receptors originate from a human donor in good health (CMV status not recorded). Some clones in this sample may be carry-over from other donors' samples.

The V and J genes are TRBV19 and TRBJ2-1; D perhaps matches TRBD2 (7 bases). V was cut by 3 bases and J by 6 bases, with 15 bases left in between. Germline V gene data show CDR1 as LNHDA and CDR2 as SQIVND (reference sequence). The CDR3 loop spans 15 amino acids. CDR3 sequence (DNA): TGTGCCAGTAGTATCGACGGGGGGCACGGCAATGAGCAGTTCTTC. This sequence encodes CASSIDGGHGNEQFF.

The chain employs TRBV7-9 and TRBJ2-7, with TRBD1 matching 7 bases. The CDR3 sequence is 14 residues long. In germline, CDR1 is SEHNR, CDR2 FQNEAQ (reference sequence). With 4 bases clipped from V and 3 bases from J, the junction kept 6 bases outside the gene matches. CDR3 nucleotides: TGTGCCAGCAGCTCGACAGGGATACTCTACGAGCAGTACTTC. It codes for CASSSTGILYEQYF. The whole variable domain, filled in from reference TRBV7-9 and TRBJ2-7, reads DTGVSQNPRHKITKRGQNVTFRCDPISEHNRLYWYRQTLGQGPEFLTYFQNEAQLEKSRLLSDRFSAERPKGSFSTLEIQRTEQGDSAMYLCASSSTGILYEQYFGPGTRLTVT.

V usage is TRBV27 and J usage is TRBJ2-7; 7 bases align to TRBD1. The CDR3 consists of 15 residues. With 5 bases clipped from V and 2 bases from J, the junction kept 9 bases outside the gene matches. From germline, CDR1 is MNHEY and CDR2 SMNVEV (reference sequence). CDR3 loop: CASSLTGTNAYEQYV. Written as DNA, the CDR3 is TGTGCCAGCAGTCTGACAGGGACCAACGCCTACGAGCAGTACGTC.

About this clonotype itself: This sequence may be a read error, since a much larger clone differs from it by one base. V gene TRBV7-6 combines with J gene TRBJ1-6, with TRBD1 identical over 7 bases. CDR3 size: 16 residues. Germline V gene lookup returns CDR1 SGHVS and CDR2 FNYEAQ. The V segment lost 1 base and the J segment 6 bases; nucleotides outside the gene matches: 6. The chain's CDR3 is CASSLEGGLCNSPLHF. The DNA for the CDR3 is TGTGCCAGCAGCTTAGAAGGGGGCCTGTGTAATTCACCCCTCCACTTT.

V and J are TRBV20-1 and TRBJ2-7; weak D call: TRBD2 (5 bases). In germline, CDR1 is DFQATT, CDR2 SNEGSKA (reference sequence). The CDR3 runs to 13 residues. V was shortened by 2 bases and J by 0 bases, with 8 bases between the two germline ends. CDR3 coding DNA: TGCAGTGCTAGAACTACTAGCTCCTACGAGCAGTACGTC. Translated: CSARTTSSYEQYV.

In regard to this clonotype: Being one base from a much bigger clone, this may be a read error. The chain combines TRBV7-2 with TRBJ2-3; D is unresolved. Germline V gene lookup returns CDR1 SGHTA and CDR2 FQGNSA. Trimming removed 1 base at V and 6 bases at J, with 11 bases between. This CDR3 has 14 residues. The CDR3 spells CASSLVDGSDTQYF. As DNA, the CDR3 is TGTGCCAGCAGCTTAGTGGACGGGTCCGATACGCAGTATTTT.

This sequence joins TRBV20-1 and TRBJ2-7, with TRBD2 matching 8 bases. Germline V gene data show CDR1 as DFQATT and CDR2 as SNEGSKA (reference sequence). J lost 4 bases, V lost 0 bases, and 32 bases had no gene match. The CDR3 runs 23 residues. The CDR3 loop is CSARESIPGTSGPSGSAGYEQYV. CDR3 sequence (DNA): TGCAGTGCTAGAGAAAGTATCCCAGGCACTAGCGGACCTTCCGGAAGTGCCGGGTACGAGCAGTACGTC.

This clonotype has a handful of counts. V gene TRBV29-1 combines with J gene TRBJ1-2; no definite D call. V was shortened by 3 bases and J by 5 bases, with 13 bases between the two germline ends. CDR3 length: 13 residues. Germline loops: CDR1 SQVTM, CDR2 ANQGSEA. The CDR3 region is CSVESARQYGYTF. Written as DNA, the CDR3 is TGCAGCGTTGAGTCAGCCAGACAATATGGCTACACCTTC.

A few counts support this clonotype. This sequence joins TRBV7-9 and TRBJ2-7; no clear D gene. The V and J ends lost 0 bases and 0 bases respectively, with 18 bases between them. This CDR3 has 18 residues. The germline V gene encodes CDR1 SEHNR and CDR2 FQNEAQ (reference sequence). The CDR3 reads CASSLAFRRTAPSYEQYF. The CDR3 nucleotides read TGTGCCAGCAGCTTAGCCTTTCGACGGACCGCACCCTCCTACGAGCAGTACTTC.

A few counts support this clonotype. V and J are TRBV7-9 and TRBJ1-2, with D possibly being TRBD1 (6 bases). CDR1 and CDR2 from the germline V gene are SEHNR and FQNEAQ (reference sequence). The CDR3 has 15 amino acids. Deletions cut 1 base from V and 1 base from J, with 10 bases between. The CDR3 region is CASSLVPGDNYGYTF. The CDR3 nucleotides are TGTGCCAGCAGCTTAGTACCAGGGGATAACTATGGCTACACCTTC.

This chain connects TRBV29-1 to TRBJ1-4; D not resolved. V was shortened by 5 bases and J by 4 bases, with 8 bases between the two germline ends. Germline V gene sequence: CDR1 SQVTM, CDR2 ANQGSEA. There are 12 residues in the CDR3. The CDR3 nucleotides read TGCAGCGTTATGCAGGATAATGAAAAACTGTTTTTT. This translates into CSVMQDNEKLFF.

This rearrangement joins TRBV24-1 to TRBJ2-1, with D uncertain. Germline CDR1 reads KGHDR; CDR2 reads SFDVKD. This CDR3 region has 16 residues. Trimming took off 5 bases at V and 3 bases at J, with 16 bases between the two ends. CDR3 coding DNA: TGTGCCACCAGTGCCTCCGACCGGGCCCACTACAATGAGCAGTTCTTC. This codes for CATSASDRAHYNEQFF.

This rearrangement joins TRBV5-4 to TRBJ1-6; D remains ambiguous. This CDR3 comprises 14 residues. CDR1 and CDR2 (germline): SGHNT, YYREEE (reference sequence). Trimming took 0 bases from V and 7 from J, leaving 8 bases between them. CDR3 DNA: TGTGCCAGCAGCTTGGGGACGTGGAATTCACCCCTCCACTTT. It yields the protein CASSLGTWNSPLHF.

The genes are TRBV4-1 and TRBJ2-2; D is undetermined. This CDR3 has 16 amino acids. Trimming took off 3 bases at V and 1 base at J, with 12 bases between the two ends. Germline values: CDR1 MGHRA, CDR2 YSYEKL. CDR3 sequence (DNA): TGCGCCAGCAGCCACCCCTCGGACGAGAACACCGGGGAGCTGTTTTTT. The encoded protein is CASSHPSDENTGELFF.